This T cell receptor beta chain emerged from a study of glioma-infiltrating T cells. Germline CDR1 and CDR2: MNHNY and SVGAGI (reference sequence). This CDR3 comprises 13 residues. Trimming left V 2 bases short and J 4 bases short, with 8 bases between. The iRepertoire nested amplicon-rescue multiplex PCR amplified TCR alpha and beta CDR3s from RNA. MiXCR, applied by TCRdb to the multiplex PCR reads, yields one record per CDR3 protein. Of 150,000 to 200,000 distinct CDR3 sequences in the sample, around 32% were seen once. In this sample, this clonotype turned up many times. This clonotype was sampled from a human donor with low-grade glioma or glioblastoma, undergoing nonglioma brain surgery, or in good health (not recorded which). The V gene is TRBV6-6, the J gene TRBJ2-5; D unresolved. Source material: glioma tissue, nonneoplastic brain tissue, or PBMCs (not recorded which). CDR3 sequence (DNA): TGTGCCAGCAGTTACGGGCACCGAGAGACCCAGTACTTC. This translates into CASSYGHRETQYF.